These 18 T cell receptor beta chains were sequenced from one sample in a study of CD8+CD57+ T cells in acquired aplastic anemia. The study profiled TCR beta VDJ and CDR3 using genomic DNA as template. MiXCR was run by TCRdb on the reads, yielding one entry per CDR3 protein. The profile shows 180,000 or so distinct CDR3 sequences, around 45% of them singletons. The source material was sorted CD4+, CD8+, or CD8+CD57+ T cells (not recorded which) from PBMCs. The origin of the receptors is a human donor in good health.

The chain combines TRBV12-3 or TRBV12-4 with TRBJ1-2; D not resolved. This CDR3 has 13 residues. Trimming left V 7 bases short and J 2 bases short, with 11 bases between. The CDR3 reads CASTLSPNYGYTF. CDR3 sequence (DNA): TGTGCCAGCACCCTGTCCCCAAACTATGGCTACACCTTC.

This clonotype was seen repeatedly, ten times or more. The gene calls are TRBV6-1 and TRBJ1-2; D is unresolved. The V gene's germline CDR1 is MNHNS and CDR2 SASEGT. The length of the CDR3 is 12 residues. The V end lost 2 bases, the J end lost 4 bases, and 5 bases lay between the germline ends. CDR3: CASSERVYGYTF. The CDR3 nucleotides are TGTGCCAGCAGTGAAAGGGTCTATGGCTACACCTTC.

This clonotype was observed a single time. The chain combines TRBV11-1 with TRBJ2-1; D may be TRBD2 (5 bases). CDR1 and CDR2 from the germline V gene are SGHAT and FQDESV (reference sequence). Trimming left V 1 base short and J 1 base short, with 11 bases between. This CDR3 spans 16 amino acids. CDR3 sequence reads: CASSLGGIRSYNEQFF. The CDR3 nucleotides read TGTGCCAGCAGCTTAGGAGGGATTAGGTCCTACAATGAGCAGTTCTTC.

Concerning this clonotype: A read error may be the cause here, since a much bigger clone is one base away. V usage is TRBV5-1 and J usage is TRBJ2-6; D gene ambiguous. This CDR3 is 16 amino acids long. CDR1 SGHRS and CDR2 YFSETQ come from the germline V gene. The chain's CDR3 is CTSSLGAGSGANVLTF. The CDR3, as DNA: TGCACCAGCAGCTTGGGTGCAGGATCTGGGGCCAACGTCCTGACTTTC.

This chain links TRBV7-9 with TRBJ1-5, with D unclear. CDR1 and CDR2 (germline): SEHNR, FQNEAQ (reference sequence). The CDR3 contains 15 residues. V was trimmed by 0 bases and J by 2 bases, leaving 8 bases between them. CDR3 DNA: TGTGCCAGCAGCTTAGCGGCCGTGGGCAATCAGCCCCAGCATTTT. This sequence encodes CASSLAAVGNQPQHF.

Turning to this clonotype: This likely comes from a read error, as the CDR3 has no conserved phenylalanine or tryptophan at its end. The chain combines TRBV13 with TRBJ2-1, with D perhaps matching TRBD1 (6 bases). V lost 4 bases and J 11 bases, leaving 18 bases between the germline ends. CDR3 length: 14 amino acids. From germline, CDR1 is PRHDT and CDR2 FYEKMQ (reference sequence). The CDR3 DNA sequence: TGTGCCAGCAGCTACTGGACAGAAGGAAGCCAGCAGTTCGTC. Protein sequence: CASSYWTEGSQQFV.

This clonotype has at least ten counts. This chain links TRBV6-1 with TRBJ1-2; 7 bases map to TRBD1. J lost 6 bases, V lost 5 bases, and 6 bases had no gene match. The CDR3 extends over 13 amino acids. CDR1 and CDR2 (germline): MNHNS, SASEGT. CDR3 in amino acids: CASSPQGTDGYTF. In nucleotides, the CDR3 is TGTGCCAGCAGTCCACAGGGGACGGATGGCTACACCTTC.

This clonotype was seen a few times. This may be a read error: a much more frequent sequence differs by one nucleotide. The chain employs TRBV20-1 and TRBJ2-7; 9 bases map to TRBD2. The CDR3 contains 13 residues. J lost 3 bases, V lost 3 bases, and 3 bases had no gene match. Germline CDR1 is DFQATT and CDR2 is SNEGSKA (reference sequence). The DNA for the CDR3 is TGCAGTGCTAGGGGTAGCGGGAGCTACGAGCAGTACTTC. It specifies CSARGSGSYEQYF.

The genes are TRBV7-6 and TRBJ1-6, with 9 bases identical to TRBD1. The length of the CDR3 is 15 residues. V was pared by 4 bases and J by 4 bases, with 2 bases of the junction left unmatched. CDR1 is SGHVS and CDR2 is FNYEAQ in the germline V gene. CDR3 nucleotides: TGTGCCAGCAGCTCGGGGACAGGGTATAATTCACCCCTCCACTTT. It encodes CASSSGTGYNSPLHF.

The chain combines TRBV14 with TRBJ2-3; the D gene is possibly TRBD2 (5 bases). The CDR3 totals 12 residues. CDR1 SGHDN and CDR2 FVKESK come from the germline V gene. V was shortened by 3 bases and J by 7 bases, with 8 bases between the two germline ends. For the CDR3, the DNA is TGTGCCAGCAGCCAGGGAGAGTATACGCAGTATTTT. This sequence encodes CASSQGEYTQYF.

The CDR3: CASSNRGVPGNQPQHF. CDR3 bases: TGTGCCAGCAGTAACCGAGGAGTCCCGGGCAATCAGCCCCAGCATTTT. The chain couples TRBV2 to TRBJ1-5; D not resolved. The V gene lost 5 bases and the J gene lost 2 bases, with 16 bases spanning the gap. Germline V gene lookup returns CDR1 SNHLY and CDR2 FYNNEI. This CDR3 region has 16 residues.

The rearrangement links TRBV2 to TRBJ1-3; 10 bases match TRBD1. Per germline, CDR1 SNHLY and CDR2 FYNNEI. The CDR3 spans 14 residues. Germline trimming cut 7 bases from V and 4 bases from J; bases unmatched to any gene: 4. For the CDR3, the DNA is TGTGCCAGCACCTGGGACAGGGGAGGAAACACCATATATTTT. Its translation: CASTWDRGGNTIYF. Filled out from reference TRBV2 and TRBJ1-3, the complete variable domain reads EPEVTQTPSHQVTQMGQEVILRCVPISNHLYFYWYRQILGQKVEFLVSFYNNEISEKSEIFDDQFSVERPDGSNFTLKIRSTKLEDSAMYFCASTWDRGGNTIYFGEGSWLTVV.

The gene calls are TRBV2 and TRBJ2-1, with 8 bases that match TRBD2. Germline values: CDR1 SNHLY, CDR2 FYNNEI. CDR3 size: 14 residues. J lost 9 bases, V lost 6 bases, and 10 bases had no gene match. CDR3 nucleotides: TGTGCCAGCAGCCCGTCGGGGGGGAAGGTTGAGCAGTTCTTC. It specifies CASSPSGGKVEQFF.

The chain employs TRBV9 and TRBJ1-2; D might be TRBD1 (5 bases). Germline V gives CDR1 SGDLS, CDR2 YYNGEE. This CDR3 is built from 14 residues. With 5 bases removed from V and 2 bases from J, the gap between germline ends came to 13 bases. CDR3 nucleotides: TGTGCCAGCAGGAGGGAGGGACCAAACTATGGCTACACCTTC. It encodes CASRREGPNYGYTF.

Ten or more counts support this clonotype. V gene TRBV6-5 combines with J gene TRBJ2-7; TRBD2 aligns across 11 bases. After removal of 5 bases from V and 3 bases from J, the junction contained 3 bases not matched to a gene. CDR3 length: 14 amino acids. CDR1 is MNHEY, CDR2 SVGAGI, per germline. The CDR3 bases are TGTGCCAGCAGTAACGGACTAGCGGGCTACGAGCAGTACTTC. Translated, it gives CASSNGLAGYEQYF.

The rearrangement links TRBV20-1 to TRBJ2-7, with a possible D match to TRBD1 (5 bases). The CDR3 sequence is 14 residues long. CDR1 and CDR2 from the germline V gene are DFQATT and SNEGSKA (reference sequence). The germline V and J ends were trimmed by 3 bases and 0 bases, with 12 bases remaining between them. CDR3 residues: CSASVVDSSYEQYF. CDR3 in DNA: TGCAGTGCTAGTGTCGTTGACAGCTCCTACGAGCAGTACTTC.

The chain joins TRBV7-3 to TRBJ2-3; either TRBD1 or TRBD2 may fit D (5 bases each). The V gene lost 1 base and the J gene lost 0 bases, with 23 bases spanning the gap. Germline CDR1 SGHTA, CDR2 FQGTGA. This CDR3 is 20 amino acids long. In nucleotides, the CDR3 is TGTGCCAGCAGCTTAAATTCGAGGGCGCAGGGTAGCTCTAGCACAGATACGCAGTATTTT. The encoded protein is CASSLNSRAQGSSSTDTQYF. The full variable domain, in which reference TRBV7-3 and TRBJ2-3 provide the parts outside the CDR3, is GAGVSQTPSNKVTEKGKYVELRCDPISGHTALYWYRQSLGQGPEFLIYFQGTGAADDSGLPNDRFFAVRPEGSVSTLKIQRTERGDSAVYLCASSLNSRAQGSSSTDTQYFGPGTRLTVL.

This clonotype was counted between two and nine times. Written as DNA, the CDR3 is TGCGCCAGCAGCCTATCCGGTTTCCAGGGTGACTATGGCTACACCTTC. Translation gives CASSLSGFQGDYGYTF. This chain uses TRBV4-3 with TRBJ1-2, with D possibly being TRBD1 (5 bases). Germline V gene sequence: CDR1 LGHNA, CDR2 YSLEER. There are 16 residues in the CDR3. V gave up 4 bases and J gave up 3 bases, with 18 bases separating them.